A single sample gave rise to the 3 T cell receptor beta chains below, sequenced in a study of tumor-infiltrating lymphocytes in primary liver carcinoma. They got blood RNA out of unsorted whole blood and also pulled out germline DNA. Starting material of roughly 550 ng total RNA yielded TCR beta cDNA via a constant-region primer. Investigators got TCR beta libraries out of three nested multiplex PCR rounds, done with slightly modified ARM-PCR. Two initial PCR rounds of about 9 cycles each paired TRBV1-TRBV30 forward primers with a C-beta reverse primer. TCRdb used MiXCR to reprocess the multiplex PCR reads, holding one entry per CDR3 protein. The sample lists about 180,000 distinct CDR3 sequences, roughly 60% seen once, with roughly 76% in the top ten. The source material was peripheral blood. These receptors were obtained from a middle-aged man with primary liver carcinoma and hepatitis B virus infection.

Comments on this clonotype: A much larger clone is a single base away; this may be a read error. This chain uses TRBV11-2 with TRBJ2-1; 8 bases map to TRBD2. The CDR3 length is 14 residues. Germline lookup yields CDR1 SGHAT and CDR2 FQNNGV. CDR3 in DNA: TGTGCCAGCAGCCCAGGGACTAGGAACAATGAGCATTTCTTC. Amino acid sequence: CASSPGTRNNEHFF.

This clonotype was found many times. The V and J genes are TRBV11-2 and TRBJ2-1; possibly TRBD2 for D (5 bases). This CDR3 contains 14 residues. The V end lost 5 bases, the J end lost 8 bases, and 16 bases lay between the germline ends. In germline, CDR1 is SGHAT, CDR2 FQNNGV. As DNA, the CDR3 is TGTGCCAGCAGCCTCGCCGGGATTCGTGATGAGCAGTTCTTC. Translation: CASSLAGIRDEQFF.

The gene calls are TRBV6-5 and TRBJ1-4; 8 nucleotides align to TRBD1. CDR1 is MNHEY and CDR2 is SVGAGI in the germline V gene. V was pared by 6 bases and J by 8 bases, with 8 bases of the junction left unmatched. CDR3 length: 14 residues. The CDR3 DNA follows: TGTGCCAGCAGATCAGGACAGGGCTACGAAAAACTGTTTTTT. Translated, it gives CASRSGQGYEKLFF.